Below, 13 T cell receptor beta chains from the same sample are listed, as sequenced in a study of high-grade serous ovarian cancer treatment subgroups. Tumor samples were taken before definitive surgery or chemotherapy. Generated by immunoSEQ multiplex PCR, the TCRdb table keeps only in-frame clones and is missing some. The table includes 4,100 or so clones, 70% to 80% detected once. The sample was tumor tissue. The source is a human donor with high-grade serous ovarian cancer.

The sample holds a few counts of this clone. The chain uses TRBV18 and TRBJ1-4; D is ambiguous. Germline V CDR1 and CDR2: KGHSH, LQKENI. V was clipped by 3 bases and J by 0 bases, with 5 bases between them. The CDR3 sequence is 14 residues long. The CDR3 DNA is TGTGCCAGCTCACCGACTGCAACTAATGAAAAACTGTTTTTT. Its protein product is CASSPTATNEKLFF. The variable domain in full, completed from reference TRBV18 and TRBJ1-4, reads NAGVMQNPRHLVRRRGQEARLRCSPMKGHSHVYWYRQLPEEGLKFMVYLQKENIIDESGMPKERFSAEFPKEGPSILRIQQVVRGDSAAYFCASSPTATNEKLFFGSGTQLSVL.

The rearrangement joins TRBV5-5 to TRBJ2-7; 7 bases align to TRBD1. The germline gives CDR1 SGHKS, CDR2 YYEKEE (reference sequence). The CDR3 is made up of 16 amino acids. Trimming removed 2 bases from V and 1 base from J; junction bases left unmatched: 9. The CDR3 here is CASSFEIRGISYEQYF. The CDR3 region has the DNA TGTGCCAGCAGCTTTGAGATCAGGGGGATTTCCTACGAGCAGTACTTC.

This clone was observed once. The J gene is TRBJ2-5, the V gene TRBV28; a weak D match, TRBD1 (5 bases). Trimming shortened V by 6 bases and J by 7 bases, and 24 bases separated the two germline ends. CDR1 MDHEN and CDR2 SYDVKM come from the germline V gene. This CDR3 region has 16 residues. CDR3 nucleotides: TGTGCCAGCAGCCGTCCCACCAACATGTACCAGGGGACCCAGTACTTC. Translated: CASSRPTNMYQGTQYF.

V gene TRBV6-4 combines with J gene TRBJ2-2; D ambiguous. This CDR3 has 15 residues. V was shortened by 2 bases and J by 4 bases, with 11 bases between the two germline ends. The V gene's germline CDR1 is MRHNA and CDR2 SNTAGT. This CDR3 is CASSDPRIGTGELFF. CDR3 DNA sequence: TGTGCCAGCAGTGACCCCAGGATTGGCACCGGGGAGCTGTTTTTT.

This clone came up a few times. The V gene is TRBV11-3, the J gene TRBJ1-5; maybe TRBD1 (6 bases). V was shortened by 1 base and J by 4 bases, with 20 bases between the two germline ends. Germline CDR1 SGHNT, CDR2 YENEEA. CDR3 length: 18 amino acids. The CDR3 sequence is CASSLVIVSGQLNQPQHF. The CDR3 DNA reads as TGTGCCAGCAGCTTAGTTATCGTTTCAGGACAGCTAAATCAGCCCCAGCATTTT.

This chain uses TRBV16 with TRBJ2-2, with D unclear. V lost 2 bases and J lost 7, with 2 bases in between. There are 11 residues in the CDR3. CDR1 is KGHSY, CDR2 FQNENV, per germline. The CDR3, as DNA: TGTGCCAGCAGCCAAATCGGGGAGCTGTTTTTT. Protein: CASSQIGELFF.

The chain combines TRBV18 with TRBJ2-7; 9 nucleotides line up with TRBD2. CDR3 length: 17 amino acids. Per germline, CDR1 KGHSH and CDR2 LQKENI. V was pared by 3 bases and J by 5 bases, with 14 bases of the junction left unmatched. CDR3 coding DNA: TGTGCCAGCTCACCGGGACTCCAGGGGAGCGGGAGGCACGAGCAGTACGTC. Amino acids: CASSPGLQGSGRHEQYV.

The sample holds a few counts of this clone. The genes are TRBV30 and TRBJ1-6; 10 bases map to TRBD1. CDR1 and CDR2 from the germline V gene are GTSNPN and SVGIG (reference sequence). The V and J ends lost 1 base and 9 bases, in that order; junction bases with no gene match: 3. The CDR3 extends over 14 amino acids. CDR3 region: CAWSEGQGSSPLHF. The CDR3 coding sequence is TGTGCCTGGAGTGAGGGACAGGGGAGTTCACCCCTCCACTTT.

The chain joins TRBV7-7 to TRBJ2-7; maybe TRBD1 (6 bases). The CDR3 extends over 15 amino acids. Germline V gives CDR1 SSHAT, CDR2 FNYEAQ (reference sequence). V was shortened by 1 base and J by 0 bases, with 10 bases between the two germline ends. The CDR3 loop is CASSLGQGSSYEQYF. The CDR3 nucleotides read TGTGCCAGCAGCTTAGGGCAGGGGAGCTCCTACGAGCAGTACTTC.

The DNA for the CDR3 is TGTGCCAGCAGCAAAAAGAGGGGACAGGGGGCAAAACTGTTTTTT. It encodes CASSKKRGQGAKLFF. The genes are TRBV21-1 and TRBJ1-4; the listed D gene, TRBD1, was not tested against the DNA. TRBV21-1 is annotated as a pseudogene. The CDR3 contains 15 residues.

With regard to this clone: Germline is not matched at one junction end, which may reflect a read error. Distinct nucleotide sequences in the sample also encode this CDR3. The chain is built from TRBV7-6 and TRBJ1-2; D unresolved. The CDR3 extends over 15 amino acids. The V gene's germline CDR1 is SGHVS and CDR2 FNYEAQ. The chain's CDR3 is CASSPTPSTEDGYTF. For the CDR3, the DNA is TGCGCCAGCAGCCCTACCCCATCGACGGAGGATGGCTACACCTTC.

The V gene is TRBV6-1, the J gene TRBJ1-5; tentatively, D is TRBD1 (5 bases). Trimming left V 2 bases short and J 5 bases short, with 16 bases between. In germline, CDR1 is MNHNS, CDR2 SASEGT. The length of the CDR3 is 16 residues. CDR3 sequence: CASSERGQGGDQPQHF. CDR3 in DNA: TGTGCCAGCAGTGAAAGGGGTCAGGGAGGGGATCAGCCCCAGCATTTT.

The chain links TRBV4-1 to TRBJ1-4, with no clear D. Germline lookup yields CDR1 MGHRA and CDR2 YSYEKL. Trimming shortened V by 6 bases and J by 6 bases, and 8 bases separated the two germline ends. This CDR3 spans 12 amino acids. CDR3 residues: CASRQNDEKLFF. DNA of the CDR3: TGCGCCAGCAGACAGAACGATGAAAAACTGTTTTTT.